This T cell receptor beta chain was obtained from a study of T cell responses to AZD1222 COVID-19 vaccine. Study-wide results and limits: Mostly white British, mostly female donors; authors suggested clonal diversity may be underestimated. The study found Spike-specific TCR breadth and depth rose after two AZD1222 doses. Researchers report vaccine-associated CD4 TCRs spanning spike, with dominance at 160-218 and 743-854. Close to half of spike-specific TCRs reportedly recognize unmutated variant regions.

Comment on this clone: The antigen is undetermined.

Trimming removed 9 bases from V and 0 bases from J, with 18 bases in between. The CDR3 spans 16 residues. Germline values: CDR1 KGHDR, CDR2 SFDVKD. Assay: immunoSEQ multiplex PCR; the TCRdb copy retains only in-frame clones and omits some. The sample consists of over 120,000 clones, approximately 85% of them appearing once. The genes are TRBV24-1 and TRBJ2-3, with D possibly being TRBD2 (5 bases). The clonotype was recovered from an adult in good health. The sample consisted of peripheral blood, taken on day 0 of AZD1222 vaccination. The CDR3 sequence is CATSVAPGSSTDTQYF. DNA of the CDR3: TGTGCCACCTCCGTTGCTCCGGGGTCCAGCACAGATACGCAGTATTTT.